The clone carrying this T cell receptor beta chain was found many times. Through a sample-barcoded 5' primer and a J-beta primer mix, a second PCR was run for roughly 6 to 12 cycles. A template-switch adaptor that had 12 random nucleotides put a tag on each cDNA molecule. From each sample, at least 3 million paired-end reads containing CDR3 were obtained. TCRdb reprocessed the 5' RACE reads via MiXCR and lists one record per CDR3 protein. The sample has some 710,000 distinct CDR3 sequences; about half are singletons. The data belong to a study of blood T cells in healthy people across ages. J was trimmed by 1 base and V by 0 bases; bases with no gene match: 3. The CDR3 length is 15 residues. Germline-derived CDR1 and CDR2 are SGHTA and FQGNSA.

The chain couples TRBV7-2 to TRBJ2-7; 7 bases are shared with TRBD1. The sample consisted of blood. This clonotype was obtained from a man aged 80 or over in good health. The CDR3 region is CASSLAGTESYEQYF. CDR3 sequence (DNA): TGTGCCAGCAGCTTAGCCGGGACAGAATCCTACGAGCAGTACTTC.